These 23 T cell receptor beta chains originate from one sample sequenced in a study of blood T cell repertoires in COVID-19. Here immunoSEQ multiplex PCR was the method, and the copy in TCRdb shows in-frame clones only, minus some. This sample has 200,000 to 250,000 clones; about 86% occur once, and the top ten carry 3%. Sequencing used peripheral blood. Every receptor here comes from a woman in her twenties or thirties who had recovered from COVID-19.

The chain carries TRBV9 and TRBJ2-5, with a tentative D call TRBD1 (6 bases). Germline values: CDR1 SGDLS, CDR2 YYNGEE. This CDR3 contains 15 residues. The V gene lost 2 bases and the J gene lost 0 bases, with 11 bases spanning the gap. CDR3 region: CASSVGQTDQETQYF. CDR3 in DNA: TGTGCCAGCAGCGTTGGACAGACCGACCAAGAGACCCAGTACTTC.

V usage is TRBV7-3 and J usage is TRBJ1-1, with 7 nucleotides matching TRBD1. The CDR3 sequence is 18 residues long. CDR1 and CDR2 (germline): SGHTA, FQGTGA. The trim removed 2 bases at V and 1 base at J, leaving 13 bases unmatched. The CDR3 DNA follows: TGTGCCAGCAGCTTAGAACCCATTGACAGGGAAAGGAACACTGAAGCTTTCTTT. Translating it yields CASSLEPIDRERNTEAFF.

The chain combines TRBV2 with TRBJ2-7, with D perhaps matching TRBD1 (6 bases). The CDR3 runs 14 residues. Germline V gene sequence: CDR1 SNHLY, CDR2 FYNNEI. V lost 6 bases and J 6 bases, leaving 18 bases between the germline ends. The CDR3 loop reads CASRPGQGSGEQYF. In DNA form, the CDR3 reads TGTGCCAGCAGGCCCGGGCAGGGGAGCGGCGAGCAGTACTTC. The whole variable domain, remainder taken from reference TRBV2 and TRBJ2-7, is EPEVTQTPSHQVTQMGQEVILRCVPISNHLYFYWYRQILGQKVEFLVSFYNNEISEKSEIFDDQFSVERPDGSNFTLKIRSTKLEDSAMYFCASRPGQGSGEQYFGPGTRLTVT.

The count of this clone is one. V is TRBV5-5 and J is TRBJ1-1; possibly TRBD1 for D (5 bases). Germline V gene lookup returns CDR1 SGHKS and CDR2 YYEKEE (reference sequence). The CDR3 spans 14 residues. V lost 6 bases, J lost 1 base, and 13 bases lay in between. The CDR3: CASTPVDRNTEAFF. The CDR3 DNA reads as TGTGCCAGCACCCCTGTAGACAGGAACACTGAAGCTTTCTTT. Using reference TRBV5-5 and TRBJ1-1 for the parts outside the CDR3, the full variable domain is DAGVTQSPTHLIKTRGQQVTLRCSPISGHKSVSWYQQVLGQGPQFIFQYYEKEERGRGNFPDRFSARQFPNYSSELNVNALLLGDSALYLCASTPVDRNTEAFFGQGTRLTVV.

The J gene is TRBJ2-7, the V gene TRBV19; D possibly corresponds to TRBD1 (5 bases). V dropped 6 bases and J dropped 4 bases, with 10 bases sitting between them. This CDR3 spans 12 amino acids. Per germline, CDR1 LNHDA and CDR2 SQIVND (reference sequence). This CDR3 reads CASRGLGYEQYF. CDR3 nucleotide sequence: TGTGCCAGTAGGGGGCTGGGATACGAGCAGTACTTC.

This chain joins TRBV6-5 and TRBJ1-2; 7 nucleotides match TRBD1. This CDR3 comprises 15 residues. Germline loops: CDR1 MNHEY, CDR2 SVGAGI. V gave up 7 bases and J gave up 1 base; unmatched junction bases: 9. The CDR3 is CASTPGQHLNYGYTF. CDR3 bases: TGTGCCAGCACCCCGGGACAGCACCTTAACTATGGCTACACCTTC.

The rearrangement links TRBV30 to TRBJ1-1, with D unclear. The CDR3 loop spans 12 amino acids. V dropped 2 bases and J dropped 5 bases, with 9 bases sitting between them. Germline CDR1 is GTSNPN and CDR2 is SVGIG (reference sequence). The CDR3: CAWSLMRTEAFF. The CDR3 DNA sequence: TGTGCCTGGAGTCTTATGAGGACTGAAGCTTTCTTT.

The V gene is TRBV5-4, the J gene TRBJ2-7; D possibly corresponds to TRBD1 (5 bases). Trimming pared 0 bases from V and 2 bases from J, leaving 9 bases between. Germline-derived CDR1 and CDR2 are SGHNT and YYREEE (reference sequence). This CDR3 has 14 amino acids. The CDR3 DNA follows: TGTGCCAGCAGCTTGGGGCAGGGTCCCTACGAGCAGTACTTC. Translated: CASSLGQGPYEQYF.

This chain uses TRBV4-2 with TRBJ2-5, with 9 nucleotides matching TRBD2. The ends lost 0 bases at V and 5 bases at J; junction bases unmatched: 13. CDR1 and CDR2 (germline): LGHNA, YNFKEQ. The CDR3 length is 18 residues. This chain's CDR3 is CASSQDWGASGIDETQYF. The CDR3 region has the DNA TGTGCCAGCAGCCAAGATTGGGGAGCTAGCGGGATCGACGAGACCCAGTACTTC.

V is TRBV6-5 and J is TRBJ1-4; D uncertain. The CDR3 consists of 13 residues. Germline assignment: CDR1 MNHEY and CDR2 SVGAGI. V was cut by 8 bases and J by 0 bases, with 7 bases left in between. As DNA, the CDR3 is TGTGCCAGCCCCGACTCAACTAATGAAAAACTGTTTTTT. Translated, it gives CASPDSTNEKLFF.

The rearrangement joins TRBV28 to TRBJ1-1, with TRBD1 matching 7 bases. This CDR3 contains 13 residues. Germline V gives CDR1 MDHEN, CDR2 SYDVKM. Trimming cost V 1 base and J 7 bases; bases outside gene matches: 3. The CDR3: CASSLSGQDEAFF. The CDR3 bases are TGTGCCAGCAGTTTATCAGGACAGGATGAAGCTTTCTTT.

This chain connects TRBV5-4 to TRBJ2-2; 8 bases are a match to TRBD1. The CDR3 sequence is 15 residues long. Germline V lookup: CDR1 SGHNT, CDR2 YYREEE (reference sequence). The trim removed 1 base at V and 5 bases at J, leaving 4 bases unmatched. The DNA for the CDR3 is TGTGCCAGCAGCTTGCAGGGACAGGTAACCGGGGAGCTGTTTTTT. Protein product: CASSLQGQVTGELFF.

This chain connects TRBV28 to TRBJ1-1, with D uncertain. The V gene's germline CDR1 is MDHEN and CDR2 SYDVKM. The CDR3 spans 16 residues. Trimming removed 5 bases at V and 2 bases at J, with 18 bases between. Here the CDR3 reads CASSLPEKQQNTEAFF. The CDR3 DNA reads TGTGCCAGCAGTCTACCAGAGAAACAGCAAAACACTGAAGCTTTCTTT.

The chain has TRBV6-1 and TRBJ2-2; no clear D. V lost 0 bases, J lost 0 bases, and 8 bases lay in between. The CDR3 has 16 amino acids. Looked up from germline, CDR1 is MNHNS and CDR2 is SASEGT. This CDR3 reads CASSEASLANTGELFF. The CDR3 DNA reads TGTGCCAGCAGTGAAGCGAGCCTCGCGAACACCGGGGAGCTGTTTTTT.

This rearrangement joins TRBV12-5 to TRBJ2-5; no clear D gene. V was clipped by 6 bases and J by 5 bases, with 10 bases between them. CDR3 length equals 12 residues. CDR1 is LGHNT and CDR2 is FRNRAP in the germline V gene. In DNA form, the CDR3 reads TGTGCTAGTGGCGGGTCTTGGGAGACCCAGTACTTC. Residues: CASGGSWETQYF.

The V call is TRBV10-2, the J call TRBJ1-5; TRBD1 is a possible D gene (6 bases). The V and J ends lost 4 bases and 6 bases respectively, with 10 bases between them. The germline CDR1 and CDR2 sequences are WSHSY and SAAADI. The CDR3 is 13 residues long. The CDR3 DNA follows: TGCGCCAGCAGTGGGACAGTGAGTCAGCCCCAGCATTTT. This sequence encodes CASSGTVSQPQHF.

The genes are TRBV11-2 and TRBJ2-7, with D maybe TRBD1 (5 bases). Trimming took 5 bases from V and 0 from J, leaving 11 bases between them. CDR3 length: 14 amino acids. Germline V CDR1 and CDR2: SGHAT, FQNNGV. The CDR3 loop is CASSDSVVSYEQYF. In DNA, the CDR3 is TGTGCCAGCAGCGACAGCGTTGTCTCCTACGAGCAGTACTTC.

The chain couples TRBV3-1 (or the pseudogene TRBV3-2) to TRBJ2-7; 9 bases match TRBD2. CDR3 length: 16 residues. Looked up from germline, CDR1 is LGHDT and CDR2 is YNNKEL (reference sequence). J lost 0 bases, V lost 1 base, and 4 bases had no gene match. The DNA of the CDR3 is TGTGCCAGCAGCCAAGCAGCGGGAGGACTCTCCTACGAGCAGTACTTC. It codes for CASSQAAGGLSYEQYF.

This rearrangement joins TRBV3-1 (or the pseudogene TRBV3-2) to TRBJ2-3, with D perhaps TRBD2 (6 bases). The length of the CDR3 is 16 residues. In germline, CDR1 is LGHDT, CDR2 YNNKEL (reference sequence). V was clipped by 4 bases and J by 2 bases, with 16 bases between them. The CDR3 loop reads CASSPPPGTLTDTQYF. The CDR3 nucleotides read TGTGCCAGCAGCCCCCCTCCCGGGACTCTCACAGATACGCAGTATTTT.

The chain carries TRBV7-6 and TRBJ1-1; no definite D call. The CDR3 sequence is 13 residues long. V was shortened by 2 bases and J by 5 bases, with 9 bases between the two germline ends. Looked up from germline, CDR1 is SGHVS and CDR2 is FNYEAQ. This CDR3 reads CASSLLEETEAFF. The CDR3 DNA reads TGTGCCAGCAGCTTACTAGAAGAGACTGAAGCTTTCTTT.

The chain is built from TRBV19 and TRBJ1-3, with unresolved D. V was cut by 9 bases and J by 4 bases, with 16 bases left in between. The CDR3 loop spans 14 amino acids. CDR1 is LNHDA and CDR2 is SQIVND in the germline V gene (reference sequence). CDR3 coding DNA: TGTGCCAGCCAAACGGGGTATTCGGGAAACACCATATATTTT. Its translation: CASQTGYSGNTIYF.

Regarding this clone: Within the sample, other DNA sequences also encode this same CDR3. The CDR3 here is CASSPRTGKYEQYF. The CDR3 DNA reads TGTGCCAGCTCACCCCGGACAGGGAAGTACGAGCAGTACTTC. The V and J genes are TRBV18 and TRBJ2-7, with 8 positions matching TRBD1. Germline trimming cut 3 bases from V and 4 bases from J; bases unmatched to any gene: 5. Germline V gene data show CDR1 as KGHSH and CDR2 as LQKENI. The CDR3 covers 14 residues.

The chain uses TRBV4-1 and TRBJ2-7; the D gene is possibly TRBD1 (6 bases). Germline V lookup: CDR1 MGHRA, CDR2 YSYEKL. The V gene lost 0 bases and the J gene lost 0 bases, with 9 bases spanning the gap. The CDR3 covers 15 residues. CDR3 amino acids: CASSQDTGFSYEQYF. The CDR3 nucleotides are TGCGCCAGCAGCCAAGATACAGGGTTCTCCTACGAGCAGTACTTC.